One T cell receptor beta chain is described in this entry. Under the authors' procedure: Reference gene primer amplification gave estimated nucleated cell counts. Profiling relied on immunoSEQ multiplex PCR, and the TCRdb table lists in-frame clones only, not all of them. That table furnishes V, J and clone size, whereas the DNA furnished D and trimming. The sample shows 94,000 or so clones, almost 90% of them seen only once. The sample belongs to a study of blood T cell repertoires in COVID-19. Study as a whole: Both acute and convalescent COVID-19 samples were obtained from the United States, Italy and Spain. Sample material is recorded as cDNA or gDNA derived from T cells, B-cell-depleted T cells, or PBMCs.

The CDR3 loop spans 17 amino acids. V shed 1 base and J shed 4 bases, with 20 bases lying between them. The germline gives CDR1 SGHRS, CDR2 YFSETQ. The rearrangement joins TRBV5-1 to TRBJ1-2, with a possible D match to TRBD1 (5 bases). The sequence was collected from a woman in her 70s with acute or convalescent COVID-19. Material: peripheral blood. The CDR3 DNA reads TGCGCCAGCAGCTTGTGGCCTGTCCGGGGGGACTTCTATGGCTACACCTTC. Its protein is CASSLWPVRGDFYGYTF. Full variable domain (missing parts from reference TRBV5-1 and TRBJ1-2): KAGVTQTPRYLIKTRGQQVTLSCSPISGHRSVSWYQQTPGQGLQFLFEYFSETQRNKGNFPGRFSGRQFSNSRSEMNVSTLELGDSALYLCASSLWPVRGDFYGYTFGSGTRLTVV.